The present entry profiles one T cell receptor beta chain with its context. This entry is derived from a study of blood T cell repertoires in COVID-19. The wider study: COVID-19 samples collected from the United States, Italy and Spain covered acute and convalescent phases. T cells, B-cell-depleted T cells, or PBMCs supplied cDNA or gDNA.

Germline loops: CDR1 LNHDA, CDR2 SQIVND (reference sequence). The CDR3 is 14 amino acids. The junction had 0 bases not matched to a gene; V was cut back by 1 base and J by 8 bases. Source study methods: Reference gene primers were amplified, and this amplification served to estimate nucleated cell counts. TCRdb keeps only in-frame clones here, not all; method: immunoSEQ multiplex PCR. The D gene and trimming were derived from the DNA, and the V and J assignments and clone size from that table. The sample holds around 220,000 clones; 75% to 85% are singletons and the top ten take roughly 8%. The Seattle patients joined while their infection was active and were tracked longitudinally afterward.

The genes are TRBV19 and TRBJ1-6; 9 bases are a match to TRBD1. Sequences were obtained from peripheral blood. This TCR was sampled from a woman aged 80 or over with COVID-19, enrolled during active disease. Written as DNA, the CDR3 is TGTGCCAGTAGTATAGGGACAGGGGATTCACCCCTCCACTTT. It encodes CASSIGTGDSPLHF.